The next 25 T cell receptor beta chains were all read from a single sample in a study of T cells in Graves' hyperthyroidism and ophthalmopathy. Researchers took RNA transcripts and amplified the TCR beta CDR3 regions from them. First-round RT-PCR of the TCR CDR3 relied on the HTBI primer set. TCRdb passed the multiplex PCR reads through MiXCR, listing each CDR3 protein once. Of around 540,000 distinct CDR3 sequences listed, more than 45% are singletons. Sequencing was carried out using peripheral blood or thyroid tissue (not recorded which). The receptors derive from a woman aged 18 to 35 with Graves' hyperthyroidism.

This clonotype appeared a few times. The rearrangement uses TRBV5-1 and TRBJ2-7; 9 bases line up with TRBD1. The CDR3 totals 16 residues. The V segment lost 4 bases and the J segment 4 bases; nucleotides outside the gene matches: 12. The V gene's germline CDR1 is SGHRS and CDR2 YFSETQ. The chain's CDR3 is CASSPAPGQGFYEQYF. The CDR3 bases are TGCGCCAGCAGCCCCGCACCGGGACAGGGTTTTTACGAGCAGTACTTC.

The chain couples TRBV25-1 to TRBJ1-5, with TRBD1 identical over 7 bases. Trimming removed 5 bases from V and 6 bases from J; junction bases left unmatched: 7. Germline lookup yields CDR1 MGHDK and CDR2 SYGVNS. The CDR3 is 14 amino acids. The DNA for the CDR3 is TGTGCCAGCAGTAATAGGGGGCAGGTTCAGCCCCAGCATTTT. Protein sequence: CASSNRGQVQPQHF.

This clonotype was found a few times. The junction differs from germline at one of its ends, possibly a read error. CDR3: CASSEGFPDLHYGYTF. The CDR3 nucleotides are TGTGCCAGCAGTGAAGGATTCCCCGATTTACACTATGGCTACACCTTC. The V call is TRBV10-3, the J call TRBJ1-2; D is undetermined. Germline V gives CDR1 ENHRY, CDR2 SYGVKD. This CDR3 region has 16 residues.

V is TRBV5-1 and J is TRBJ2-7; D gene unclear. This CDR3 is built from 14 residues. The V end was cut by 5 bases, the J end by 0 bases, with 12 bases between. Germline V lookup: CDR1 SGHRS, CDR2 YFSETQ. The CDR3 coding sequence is TGCGCCAGCAGACATAGGACGGACTCCTACGAGCAGTACTTC. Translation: CASRHRTDSYEQYF. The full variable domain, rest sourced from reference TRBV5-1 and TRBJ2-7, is KAGVTQTPRYLIKTRGQQVTLSCSPISGHRSVSWYQQTPGQGLQFLFEYFSETQRNKGNFPGRFSGRQFSNSRSEMNVSTLELGDSALYLCASRHRTDSYEQYFGPGTRLTVT.

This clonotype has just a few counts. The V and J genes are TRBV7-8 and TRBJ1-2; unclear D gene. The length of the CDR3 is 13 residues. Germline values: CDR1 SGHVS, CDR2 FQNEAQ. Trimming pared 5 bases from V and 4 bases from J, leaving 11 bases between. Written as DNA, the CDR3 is TGTGCCAGCAGCGAGGCAAGCTTCTATGGCTACACCTTC. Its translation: CASSEASFYGYTF.

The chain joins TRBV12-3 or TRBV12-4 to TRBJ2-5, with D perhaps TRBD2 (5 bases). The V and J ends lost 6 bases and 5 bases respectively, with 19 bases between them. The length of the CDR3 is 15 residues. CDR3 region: CASRDGSGRRETQYF. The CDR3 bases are TGTGCCAGCAGGGACGGTAGTGGGAGACGGGAGACCCAGTACTTC.

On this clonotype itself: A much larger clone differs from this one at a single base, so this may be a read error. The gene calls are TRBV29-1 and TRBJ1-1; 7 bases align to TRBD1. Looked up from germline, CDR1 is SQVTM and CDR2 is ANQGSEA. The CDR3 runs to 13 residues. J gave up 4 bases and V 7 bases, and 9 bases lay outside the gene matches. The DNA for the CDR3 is TGCAGCGGGAACAGGGGCCTGAGCACTGAAGCTTTCTTT. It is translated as CSGNRGLSTEAFF.

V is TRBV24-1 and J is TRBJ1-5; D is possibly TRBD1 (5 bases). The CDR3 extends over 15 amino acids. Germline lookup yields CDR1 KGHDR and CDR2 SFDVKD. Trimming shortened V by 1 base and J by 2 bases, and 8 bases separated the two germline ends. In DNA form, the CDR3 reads TGTGCCACCAGTGATTTTGGCAGGGGCAATCAGCCCCAGCATTTT. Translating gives CATSDFGRGNQPQHF.

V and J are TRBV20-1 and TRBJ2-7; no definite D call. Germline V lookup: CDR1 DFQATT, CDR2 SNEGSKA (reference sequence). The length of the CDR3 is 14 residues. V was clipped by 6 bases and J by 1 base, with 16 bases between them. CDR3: CSADAGYRSYEQYF. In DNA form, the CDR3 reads TGCAGTGCCGACGCCGGGTATCGTTCCTACGAGCAGTACTTC.

The CDR3 DNA reads TGTGCCACCAGCAGAGTAGGGGCCAATTCACCCCTCCACTTT. It specifies CATSRVGANSPLHF. The gene calls are TRBV15 and TRBJ1-6; D is perhaps TRBD1 (5 bases). This CDR3 spans 14 amino acids. V was shortened by 1 base and J by 7 bases, with 8 bases between the two germline ends. The germline V gene has CDR1 LNHNV and CDR2 YYDKDF (reference sequence).

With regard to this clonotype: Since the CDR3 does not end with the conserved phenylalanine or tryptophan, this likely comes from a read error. The CDR3 protein is CASSPGQGAGYTP. The CDR3 DNA reads as TGTGCCAGCAGCCCTGGACAGGGGGCTGGCTACACCCCC. The chain employs TRBV7-3 and TRBJ1-2; 11 bases match TRBD1. The V and J ends lost 5 bases and 7 bases, in that order; junction bases with no gene match: 3. Germline lookup yields CDR1 SGHTA and CDR2 FQGTGA. CDR3 size: 13 residues.

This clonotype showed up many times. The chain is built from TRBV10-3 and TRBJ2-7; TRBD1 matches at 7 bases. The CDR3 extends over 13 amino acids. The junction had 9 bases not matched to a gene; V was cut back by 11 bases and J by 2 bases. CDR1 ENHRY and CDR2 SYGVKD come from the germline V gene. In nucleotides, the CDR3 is TGTGCCCACGGAAGGGGGCTTGCCTACGAGCAGTACTTC. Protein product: CAHGRGLAYEQYF.

This CDR3 is CASSIGTSGRVREQYF. CDR3 bases: TGTGCCAGTAGTATAGGTACTAGCGGGAGGGTTCGGGAGCAGTACTTC. The chain uses TRBV7-9 and TRBJ2-7; 13 nucleotides line up with TRBD2. CDR3 length equals 16 residues. The germline V gene has CDR1 SEHNR and CDR2 FQNEAQ (reference sequence). With V trimmed by 9 bases and J by 7 bases, 15 bases remained unmatched. The variable domain in full, completed from reference TRBV7-9 and TRBJ2-7, reads DTGVSQNPRHKITKRGQNVTFRCDPISEHNRLYWYRQTLGQGPEFLTYFQNEAQLEKSRLLSDRFSAERPKGSFSTLEIQRTEQGDSAMYLCASSIGTSGRVREQYFGPGTRLTVT.

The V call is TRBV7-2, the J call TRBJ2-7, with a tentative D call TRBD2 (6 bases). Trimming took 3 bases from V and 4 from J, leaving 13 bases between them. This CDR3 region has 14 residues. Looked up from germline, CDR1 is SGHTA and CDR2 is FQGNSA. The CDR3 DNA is TGTGCCAGCAGCTTTACACAGGACTATTACGAGCAGTACTTC. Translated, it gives CASSFTQDYYEQYF. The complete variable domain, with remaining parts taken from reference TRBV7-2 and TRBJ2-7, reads GAGVSQSPSNKVTEKGKDVELRCDPISGHTALYWYRQSLGQGLEFLIYFQGNSAPDKSGLPSDRFSAERTGGSVSTLTIQRTQQEDSAVYLCASSFTQDYYEQYFGPGTRLTVT.

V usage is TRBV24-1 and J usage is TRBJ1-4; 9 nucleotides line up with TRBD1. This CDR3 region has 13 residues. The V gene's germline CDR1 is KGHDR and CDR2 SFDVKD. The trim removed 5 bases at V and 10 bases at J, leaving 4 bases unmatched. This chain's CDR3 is CATSAVTGGKLFF. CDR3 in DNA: TGTGCCACCAGTGCGGTGACAGGGGGAAAACTGTTTTTT.

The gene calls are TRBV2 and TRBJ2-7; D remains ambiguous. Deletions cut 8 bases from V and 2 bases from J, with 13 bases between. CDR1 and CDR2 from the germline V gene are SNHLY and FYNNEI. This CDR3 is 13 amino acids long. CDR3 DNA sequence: TGTGCCAGCCTGTTGGGGAACGCCTACGAGCAGTACTTC. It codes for CASLLGNAYEQYF.

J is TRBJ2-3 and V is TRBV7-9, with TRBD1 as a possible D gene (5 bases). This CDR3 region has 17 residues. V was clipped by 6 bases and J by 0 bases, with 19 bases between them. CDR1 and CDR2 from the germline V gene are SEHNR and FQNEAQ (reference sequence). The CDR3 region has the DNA TGTGCCAGCAGTTACCCTCTGGGGCAAACTAGCACAGATACGCAGTATTTT. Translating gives CASSYPLGQTSTDTQYF.

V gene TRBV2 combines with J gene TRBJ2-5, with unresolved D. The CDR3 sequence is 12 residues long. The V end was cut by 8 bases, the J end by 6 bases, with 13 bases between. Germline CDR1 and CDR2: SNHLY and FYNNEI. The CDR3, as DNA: TGTGCCAGCTCACCACCGGCGCAGACCCAGTACTTC. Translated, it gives CASSPPAQTQYF.

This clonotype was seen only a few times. CDR3 nucleotides: TGTGCCAGCGGAGATGAAGGGGGCCAAGTTAGTGGCTACACCTTC. Translating gives CASGDEGGQVSGYTF. The chain is built from TRBV2 and TRBJ1-2; 7 nucleotides line up with TRBD1. J lost 7 bases, V lost 8 bases, and 16 bases had no gene match. This CDR3 is built from 15 residues. The germline V gene has CDR1 SNHLY and CDR2 FYNNEI.

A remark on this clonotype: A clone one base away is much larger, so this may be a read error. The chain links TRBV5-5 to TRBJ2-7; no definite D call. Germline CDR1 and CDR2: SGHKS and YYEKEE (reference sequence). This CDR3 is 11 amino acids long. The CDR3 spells CACSSTGEQYF. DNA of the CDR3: TGTGCCTGCAGCTCGACCGGGGAGCAGTACTTC.

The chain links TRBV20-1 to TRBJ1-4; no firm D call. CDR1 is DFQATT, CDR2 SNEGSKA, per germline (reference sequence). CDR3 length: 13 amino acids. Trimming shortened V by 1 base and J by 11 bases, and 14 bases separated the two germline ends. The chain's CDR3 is CSARGRGRNKLFF. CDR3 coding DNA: TGCAGTGCTAGAGGGCGTGGGCGGAACAAACTGTTTTTT.

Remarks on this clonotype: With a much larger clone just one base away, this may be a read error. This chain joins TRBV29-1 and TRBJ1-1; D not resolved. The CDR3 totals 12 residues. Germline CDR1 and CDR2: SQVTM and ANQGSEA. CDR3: CSVVGQIRWMEF. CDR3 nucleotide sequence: TGCAGCGTTGTCGGGCAGATAAGATGGATGGAATTT.

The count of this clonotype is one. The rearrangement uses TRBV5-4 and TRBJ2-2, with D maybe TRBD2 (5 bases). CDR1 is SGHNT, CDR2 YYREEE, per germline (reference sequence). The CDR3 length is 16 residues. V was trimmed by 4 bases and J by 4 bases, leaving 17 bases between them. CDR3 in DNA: TGTGCCAGCAGCCCTCTTCGGGCACGGGGCACCGGGGAGCTGTTTTTT. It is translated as CASSPLRARGTGELFF. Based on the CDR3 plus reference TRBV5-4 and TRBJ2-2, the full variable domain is ETGVTQSPTHLIKTRGQQVTLRCSSQSGHNTVSWYQQALGQGPQFIFQYYREEENGRGNFPPRFSGLQFPNYSSELNVNALELDDSALYLCASSPLRARGTGELFFGEGSRLTVL.

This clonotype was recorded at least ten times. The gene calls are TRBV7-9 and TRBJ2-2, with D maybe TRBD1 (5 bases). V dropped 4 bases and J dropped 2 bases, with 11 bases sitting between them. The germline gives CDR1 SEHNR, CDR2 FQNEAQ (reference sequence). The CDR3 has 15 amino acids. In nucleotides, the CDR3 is TGTGCCAGCAGCTCCCGACAGATAAACACCGGGGAGCTGTTTTTT. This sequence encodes CASSSRQINTGELFF.

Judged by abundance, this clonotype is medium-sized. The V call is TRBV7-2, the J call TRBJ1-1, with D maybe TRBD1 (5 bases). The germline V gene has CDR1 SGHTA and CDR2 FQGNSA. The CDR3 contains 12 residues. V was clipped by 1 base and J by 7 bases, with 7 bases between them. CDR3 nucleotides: TGTGCCAGCAGCTTAGGGGGCAGTGAAGCTTTCTTT. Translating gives CASSLGGSEAFF.